What follows are 26 T cell receptor beta chains derived from one specimen sequenced in a study of T cell responses to AZD1222 COVID-19 vaccine (dated by TCRdb to the early 2020s). Preparation of the library involved the immunoSEQ multiplex PCR assay. Sourced from immuneACCESS, this table was stored by TCRdb with only in-frame sequences that have V and J called. A share of the clones is absent; for the studies checked, an unresolved V gene accounts for under half, and the remainder has no known explanation. For this sample the table gives 110,000 or so clones, of which about 91% were detected only once. The ten largest clones capture over 35% of the sample. The time point label, read with the paper, signifies: about 28 days (+/-7) after the second vaccine dose. This specimen was peripheral blood, taken 28 days after the second AZD1222 dose. These receptors came from an adult who received the AZD1222 COVID-19 vaccine.

A few counts support this clone. V is TRBV5-4 and J is TRBJ2-1, with D possibly being TRBD2 (5 bases). Trimming pared 0 bases from V and 8 bases from J, leaving 9 bases between. There are 13 residues in the CDR3. Germline CDR1 is SGHNT and CDR2 is YYREEE (reference sequence). The CDR3 reads CASSLGGLDEQFF. CDR3 DNA: TGTGCCAGCAGCTTGGGAGGGTTGGATGAGCAGTTCTTC.

The J gene is TRBJ2-6, the V gene TRBV5-1; TRBD1 matches at 9 bases. The trim removed 3 bases at V and 0 bases at J, leaving 4 bases unmatched. Looked up from germline, CDR1 is SGHRS and CDR2 is YFSETQ. This CDR3 contains 17 residues. The CDR3 loop reads CASSSGTGSSGANVLTF. The CDR3 region has the DNA TGCGCCAGCAGCTCCGGGACAGGGAGCTCTGGGGCCAACGTCCTGACTTTC.

The chain carries TRBV15 and TRBJ2-7, with a weak D call TRBD2 (5 bases). Germline assignment: CDR1 LNHNV and CDR2 YYDKDF (reference sequence). V was shortened by 1 base and J by 4 bases, with 14 bases between the two germline ends. This CDR3 region has 15 residues. DNA for the CDR3: TGTGCCACCAGCAGAGGGCGAGCGGAGCAGTACGAGCAGTACTTC. Amino acids: CATSRGRAEQYEQYF. The full variable domain, in which reference TRBV15 and TRBJ2-7 provide the parts outside the CDR3, is DAMVIQNPRYQVTQFGKPVTLSCSQTLNHNVMYWYQQKSSQAPKLLFHYYDKDFNNEADTPDNFQSRRPNTSFCFLDIRSPGLGDTAMYLCATSRGRAEQYEQYFGPGTRLTVT.

The chain uses TRBV24-1 and TRBJ1-4; no definite D call. Germline V CDR1 and CDR2: KGHDR, SFDVKD. The CDR3 extends over 13 amino acids. Trimming took 9 bases from V and 8 from J, leaving 15 bases between them. CDR3 protein: CATRRAAGEKLFF. In DNA, the CDR3 is TGTGCCACCCGCCGGGCCGCTGGCGAAAAACTGTTTTTT.

V is TRBV5-6 and J is TRBJ2-1; D not certain. The CDR3 is 14 residues long. CDR1 SGHDT and CDR2 YYEEEE come from the germline V gene. Trimming removed 0 bases from V and 4 bases from J, with 8 bases in between. CDR3 coding DNA: TGTGCCAGCAGCTTGGCACACCCTTACAATGAGCAGTTCTTC. Encoded protein: CASSLAHPYNEQFF.

The rearrangement links TRBV27 to TRBJ1-6; D gene unclear. This CDR3 is built from 13 residues. Germline values: CDR1 MNHEY, CDR2 SMNVEV (reference sequence). V lost 5 bases and J lost 5, with 7 bases in between. The CDR3 coding sequence is TGTGCCAGCAGTATGAGAAATAATTCACCCCTCCACTTT. Protein product: CASSMRNNSPLHF.

The chain is built from TRBV7-2 and TRBJ2-4; 7 bases fit TRBD2. This CDR3 contains 15 residues. V lost 1 base to trimming and J lost 6 bases; unmatched junction nucleotides: 6. Germline-derived CDR1 and CDR2 are SGHTA and FQGNSA. DNA for the CDR3: TGTGCCAGCAGCTTAGTGGGGGAGGGCTTAAACATTCAGTACTTC. Protein: CASSLVGEGLNIQYF.

This clone has only one observation. The genes are TRBV5-1 and TRBJ1-6; the D gene is possibly TRBD1 (5 bases). The CDR3 length is 16 residues. Germline V lookup: CDR1 SGHRS, CDR2 YFSETQ. The germline V and J ends were trimmed by 1 base and 5 bases, with 13 bases remaining between them. This chain's CDR3 is CASSLFGGPNNSPLHF. CDR3 in DNA: TGCGCCAGCAGCTTGTTTGGGGGACCTAATAATTCACCCCTCCACTTT. Filled out from reference TRBV5-1 and TRBJ1-6, the complete variable domain reads KAGVTQTPRYLIKTRGQQVTLSCSPISGHRSVSWYQQTPGQGLQFLFEYFSETQRNKGNFPGRFSGRQFSNSRSEMNVSTLELGDSALYLCASSLFGGPNNSPLHFGNGTRLTVT.

V and J are TRBV27 and TRBJ2-3; 14 bases line up with TRBD2. Germline trimming cut 6 bases from V and 2 bases from J; bases unmatched to any gene: 16. The CDR3 is made up of 20 amino acids. Germline values: CDR1 MNHEY, CDR2 SMNVEV (reference sequence). In DNA form, the CDR3 reads TGTGCCAGCAGACCCGTAACATTGTGGGGACTAGCGGGAGTCACAGATACGCAGTATTTT. It yields the protein CASRPVTLWGLAGVTDTQYF.

This clone showed up just a few times. The V gene is TRBV5-1, the J gene TRBJ1-4; 7 nucleotides agree with TRBD1. Germline CDR1 and CDR2: SGHRS and YFSETQ. CDR3 size: 14 residues. Germline trimming cut 3 bases from V and 8 bases from J; bases unmatched to any gene: 7. DNA of the CDR3: TGCGCCAGCAGCTCCCGGGACAGCAACGAAAAACTGTTTTTT. As protein: CASSSRDSNEKLFF.

The rearrangement links TRBV5-1 to TRBJ2-1; D may match TRBD1 or TRBD2 (6 bases each). V lost 2 bases and J 5 bases, leaving 11 bases between the germline ends. The CDR3 has 14 amino acids. Germline assignment: CDR1 SGHRS and CDR2 YFSETQ. The DNA for the CDR3 is TGCGCCAGCAGCTTAGGGGGGAACAACAATGAGCAGTTCTTC. It encodes CASSLGGNNNEQFF.

This clone appeared once. This chain joins TRBV5-4 and TRBJ1-1, with a possible D match to TRBD1 (6 bases). Trimming cost V 2 bases and J 3 bases, with 11 bases left between them. Germline V gene sequence: CDR1 SGHNT, CDR2 YYREEE (reference sequence). This CDR3 has 14 amino acids. The CDR3 reads CASSFQGFDTEAFF. The CDR3 nucleotides are TGTGCCAGCAGCTTCCAGGGGTTCGACACTGAAGCTTTCTTT.

The chain recombines TRBV19 with TRBJ2-7; D possibly corresponds to TRBD2 (5 bases). CDR1 and CDR2 (germline): LNHDA, SQIVND (reference sequence). The CDR3 is 14 residues long. V was cut by 7 bases and J by 1 base, with 14 bases left in between. CDR3 protein: CASKGQDSSYEQYF. CDR3 bases: TGTGCCAGTAAAGGCCAGGACTCGTCCTACGAGCAGTACTTC.

V gene TRBV6-2 or TRBV6-3 combines with J gene TRBJ2-1; D not certain. From germline, CDR1 is MNHEY and CDR2 SVGEGT. The V and J ends lost 0 bases and 2 bases respectively, with 14 bases between them. CDR3 length equals 17 residues. CDR3 sequence reads: CASSYSERPLTYNEQFF. The CDR3 DNA reads TGTGCCAGCAGTTACTCCGAGAGGCCTTTAACCTACAATGAGCAGTTCTTC.

V usage is TRBV28 and J usage is TRBJ2-2; perhaps TRBD2 as D (6 bases). CDR3 length equals 15 residues. The V gene lost 5 bases and the J gene lost 7 bases, with 17 bases spanning the gap. CDR1 and CDR2 (germline): MDHEN, SYDVKM. CDR3 nucleotide sequence: TGTGCCAGCAGTCCACGGGGGATGGCGGGCGGGGAGCTGTTTTTT. Its protein product is CASSPRGMAGGELFF.

The chain combines TRBV30 with TRBJ1-1; 8 positions agree with TRBD1. Unmatched junction bases numbered 11, after V lost 5 bases and J lost 0 bases. This CDR3 contains 16 residues. Germline V gene data show CDR1 as GTSNPN and CDR2 as SVGIG (reference sequence). Here the CDR3 reads CAWDPDREFMNTEAFF. CDR3 nucleotide sequence: TGTGCCTGGGACCCGGACAGGGAGTTCATGAACACTGAAGCTTTCTTT.

The V and J genes are TRBV28 and TRBJ1-1; perhaps TRBD1 as D (6 bases). CDR1 is MDHEN and CDR2 is SYDVKM in the germline V gene. The CDR3 is made up of 15 amino acids. Trimming removed 2 bases at V and 2 bases at J, with 12 bases between. The CDR3 protein is CASSLPPGVNTEAFF. The CDR3 region has the DNA TGTGCCAGCAGTTTACCTCCAGGGGTAAACACTGAAGCTTTCTTT.

The chain employs TRBV5-1 and TRBJ2-7; weak D call: TRBD1 (6 bases). The length of the CDR3 is 14 residues. Germline V gene data show CDR1 as SGHRS and CDR2 as YFSETQ. Trimming removed 0 bases at V and 5 bases at J, with 12 bases between. The CDR3 coding sequence is TGCGCCAGCAGCTTGGGACAGGCCCTTGACGAGCAGTACTTC. Protein: CASSLGQALDEQYF.

The chain uses TRBV7-3 and TRBJ1-1; TRBD1 is a possible D gene (5 bases). V lost 5 bases to trimming and J lost 1 base, with 8 bases between them. CDR1 is SGHTA and CDR2 is FQGTGA in the germline V gene. The CDR3 is made up of 13 amino acids. CDR3 region: CASSRGENTEAFF. The CDR3 DNA reads TGTGCCAGCAGCAGGGGAGAGAACACTGAAGCTTTCTTT.

The gene calls are TRBV11-2 and TRBJ1-1; D is possibly TRBD1 (5 bases). Deletions cut 5 bases from V and 2 bases from J, with 9 bases between. The CDR3 is made up of 13 amino acids. Per germline, CDR1 SGHAT and CDR2 FQNNGV. CDR3 in DNA: TGTGCCAGCAGCCCCGGACACAACACTGAAGCTTTCTTT. It is translated as CASSPGHNTEAFF.

V usage is TRBV24-1 and J usage is TRBJ2-1; no firm D call. This CDR3 comprises 15 residues. V gave up 1 base and J gave up 6 bases, with 12 bases separating them. Germline CDR1 reads KGHDR; CDR2 reads SFDVKD. In DNA form, the CDR3 reads TGTGCCACCAGTGATTTCGACCCGTCCGGCAATGAGCAGTTCTTC. This codes for CATSDFDPSGNEQFF.

The chain links TRBV7-9 to TRBJ1-5, with 7 positions matching TRBD1. The length of the CDR3 is 15 residues. CDR1 is SEHNR, CDR2 FQNEAQ, per germline (reference sequence). With V trimmed by 5 bases and J by 3 bases, 7 bases remained unmatched. CDR3 in amino acids: CASSPTGDINQPQHF. CDR3 bases: TGTGCCAGCAGCCCTACAGGGGACATCAATCAGCCCCAGCATTTT.

The rearrangement uses TRBV7-2 and TRBJ2-3; either TRBD1 or TRBD2 may supply D (5 bases each). This CDR3 is 16 amino acids long. The V gene lost 5 bases and the J gene lost 2 bases, with 17 bases spanning the gap. In germline, CDR1 is SGHTA, CDR2 FQGNSA. The CDR3 reads CASSRPPGRITDTQYF. In nucleotides, the CDR3 is TGTGCCAGCAGCAGACCTCCGGGGCGGATCACAGATACGCAGTATTTT.

This sequence joins TRBV7-7 and TRBJ2-7; 9 nucleotides agree with TRBD2. The junction had 5 bases not matched to a gene; V was cut back by 2 bases and J by 0 bases. The CDR3 totals 16 residues. Germline CDR1 SSHAT, CDR2 FNYEAQ (reference sequence). The CDR3 is CASSLILAGNSYEQYF. The CDR3 DNA follows: TGTGCCAGCAGCTTAATCCTAGCGGGAAACTCCTACGAGCAGTACTTC.

The rearrangement links TRBV27 to TRBJ1-5; D possibly corresponds to TRBD1 (5 bases). Germline CDR1 is MNHEY and CDR2 is SMNVEV (reference sequence). The V end was cut by 4 bases, the J end by 3 bases, with 13 bases between. The CDR3 covers 15 residues. The CDR3 reads CASSSRGLINQPQHF. The DNA for the CDR3 is TGTGCCAGCAGTTCTAGGGGATTGATCAATCAGCCCCAGCATTTT.

The rearrangement uses TRBV27 and TRBJ1-1; D perhaps matches TRBD1 (5 bases). V lost 3 bases and J 0 bases, leaving 11 bases between the germline ends. The germline gives CDR1 MNHEY, CDR2 SMNVEV (reference sequence). This CDR3 spans 15 amino acids. The CDR3 sequence is CASSFLDSLNTEAFF. As DNA, the CDR3 is TGTGCCAGCAGTTTCCTAGACAGCCTGAACACTGAAGCTTTCTTT.